This T cell receptor (beta chain) appears in the sequencing data of a study of spatial heterogeneity in lung cancer. Turning to the study itself: In the raw reads, each unique TCR and UMI combination was present more than ten times on average. Overall study findings and caveats: Ubiquitous expanded tumor TCRs surfaced in blood more at resection than they did at follow-up.

This clonotype was seen ten or more times. Its target is unknown. This beta chain turned up in a library designed for alpha chains; as an off-target read, its abundance says little. As for time point: sample taken at primary tumor resection. Whole RNA from tumor, nontumor lung or frozen PBMC was sequenced unsorted. Single TCR cDNA molecules each had their own unique molecular identifier. TCRdb re-derived calls from the 5' RACE reads in MiXCR, one entry per CDR3 protein. The sample has more than 6,500 distinct CDR3 sequences; about 9.1% are singletons. The receptor comes from a male donor with early-stage non-small cell lung cancer. The specimen comprised PBMCs, sampled at surgery.

CDR3: CASSPFPNYGYTF. In DNA form, the CDR3 reads TGTGCCAGCAGCCCATTCCCTAACTATGGCTACACCTTC. The chain couples TRBV12-3 or TRBV12-4 to TRBJ1-2; D gene uncertain. Trimming took 6 bases from V and 0 from J, leaving 8 bases between them. The CDR3 consists of 13 residues.